This T cell receptor (beta chain) was captured in a study of blood T cell repertoires in COVID-19. The wider study: COVID-19 samples collected from the United States, Italy and Spain covered acute and convalescent phases. T cells, B-cell-depleted T cells, or PBMCs provided the cDNA or gDNA that served as material.

Original handling: Amplification of reference gene primers provided the estimated nucleated cell counts. Measured with immunoSEQ multiplex PCR; TCRdb has only the in-frame clones, and not every one. V, J and clone size are those of that table, while D and trimming were read from the DNA. The sample lists about 110,000 clones, 86% occurring once. Germline V lookup: CDR1 SGHTS, CDR2 YDEGEE. The ends lost 2 bases at V and 0 bases at J; junction bases unmatched: 5. This CDR3 has 17 residues. This clonotype was sampled from a man aged 40-49 years with acute or convalescent COVID-19. The sequencing sample was made of peripheral blood. J is TRBJ1-3 and V is TRBV5-8, with 10 bases identical to TRBD1. CDR3 nucleotide sequence: TGTGCCAGCAGCTTACGACAGGGGGCTAACTCTGGAAACACCATATATTTT. Its translation: CASSLRQGANSGNTIYF.